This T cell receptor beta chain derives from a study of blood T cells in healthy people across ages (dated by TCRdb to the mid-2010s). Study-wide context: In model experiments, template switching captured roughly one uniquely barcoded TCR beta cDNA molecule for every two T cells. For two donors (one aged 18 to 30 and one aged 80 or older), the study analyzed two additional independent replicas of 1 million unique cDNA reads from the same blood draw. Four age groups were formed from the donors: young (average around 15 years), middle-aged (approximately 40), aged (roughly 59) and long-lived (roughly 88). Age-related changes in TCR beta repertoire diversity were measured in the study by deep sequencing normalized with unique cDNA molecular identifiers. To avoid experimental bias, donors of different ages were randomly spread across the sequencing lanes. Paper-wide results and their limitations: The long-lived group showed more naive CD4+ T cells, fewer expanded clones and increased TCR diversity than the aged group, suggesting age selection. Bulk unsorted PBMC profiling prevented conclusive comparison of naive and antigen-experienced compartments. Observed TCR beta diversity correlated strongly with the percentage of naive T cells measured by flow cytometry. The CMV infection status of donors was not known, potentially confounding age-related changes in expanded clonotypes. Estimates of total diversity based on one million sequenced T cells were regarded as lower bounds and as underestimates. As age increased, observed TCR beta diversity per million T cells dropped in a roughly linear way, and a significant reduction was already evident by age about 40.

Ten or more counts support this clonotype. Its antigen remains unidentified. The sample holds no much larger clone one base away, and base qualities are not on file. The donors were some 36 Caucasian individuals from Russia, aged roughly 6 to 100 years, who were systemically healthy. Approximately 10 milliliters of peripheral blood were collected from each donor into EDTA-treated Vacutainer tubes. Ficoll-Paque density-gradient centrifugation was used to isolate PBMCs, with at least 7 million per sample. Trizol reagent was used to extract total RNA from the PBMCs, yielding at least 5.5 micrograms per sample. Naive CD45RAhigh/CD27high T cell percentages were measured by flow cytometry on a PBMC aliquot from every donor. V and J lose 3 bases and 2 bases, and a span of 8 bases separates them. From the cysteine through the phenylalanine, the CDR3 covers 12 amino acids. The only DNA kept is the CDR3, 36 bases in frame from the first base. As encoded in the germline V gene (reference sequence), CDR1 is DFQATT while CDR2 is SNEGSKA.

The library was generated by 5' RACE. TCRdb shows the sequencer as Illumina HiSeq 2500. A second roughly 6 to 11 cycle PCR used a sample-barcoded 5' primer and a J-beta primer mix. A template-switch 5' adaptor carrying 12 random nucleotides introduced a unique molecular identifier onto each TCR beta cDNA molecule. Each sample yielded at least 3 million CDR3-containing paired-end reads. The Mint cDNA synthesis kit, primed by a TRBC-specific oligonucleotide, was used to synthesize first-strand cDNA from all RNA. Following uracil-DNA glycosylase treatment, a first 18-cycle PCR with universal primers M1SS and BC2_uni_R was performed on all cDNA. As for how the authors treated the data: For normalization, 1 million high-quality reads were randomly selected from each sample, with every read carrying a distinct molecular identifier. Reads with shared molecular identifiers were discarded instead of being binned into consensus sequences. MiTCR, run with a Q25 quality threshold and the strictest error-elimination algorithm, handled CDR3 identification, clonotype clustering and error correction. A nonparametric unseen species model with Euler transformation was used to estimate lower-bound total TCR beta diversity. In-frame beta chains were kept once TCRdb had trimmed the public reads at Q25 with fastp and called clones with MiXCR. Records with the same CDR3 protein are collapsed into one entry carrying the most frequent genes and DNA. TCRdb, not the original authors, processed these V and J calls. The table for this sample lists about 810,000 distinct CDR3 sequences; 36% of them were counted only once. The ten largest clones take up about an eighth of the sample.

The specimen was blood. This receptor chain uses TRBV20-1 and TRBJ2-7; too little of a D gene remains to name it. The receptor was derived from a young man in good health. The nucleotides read TGCAGTGCTAGGCGCAGTGCCTACGAGCAGTACTTC. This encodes CSARRSAYEQYF.